A single TCR beta chain is shown here with its context. At one boundary the junction diverges from the germline segment, which might be a read error. The entry originates in a study of identical twins. Each CDR3 protein is one row after TCRdb ran MiXCR on the 5' RACE reads. The table has some 500,000 distinct CDR3 sequences, more than 13% seen once. Germline CDR1 and CDR2: ENHRY and SYGVKD. The CDR3 is 14 residues long. This sample was shared with a second study, whose subject was yellow fever vaccine responses in identical twins.

V gene TRBV10-3 combines with J gene TRBJ2-7, with TRBD2 identical over 7 bases. Specimen: CD4+ T cells sorted from blood. The clonotype comes from a woman aged 18 to 35 in good health. Here the CDR3 reads CAIGEGGPQSEQYF. CDR3 DNA: TGTGCCATCGGTGAGGGAGGGCCTCAGAGCGAGCAGTACTTC.